The 17 T cell receptor beta chains below all came from one sample that was sequenced in a study of cytotoxic CD8 clonotypes in ibrutinib-treated CLL. TCRdb's table, derived via immunoSEQ multiplex PCR, lists solely in-frame clones and lacks some. The sample includes fewer than 400,000 clones, 67% of them seen just once. This specimen was PBMCs, taken after 36 months of ibrutinib treatment. These receptors came from a human donor with chronic lymphocytic leukemia.

This chain connects TRBV11-2 to TRBJ1-6; D remains ambiguous. Germline V gene lookup returns CDR1 SGHAT and CDR2 FQNNGV. This CDR3 region has 16 residues. The V end was cut by 3 bases, the J end by 9 bases, with 18 bases between. CDR3 residues: CASSFITHRRSSPLHF. CDR3 bases: TGTGCCAGCAGCTTTATAACCCACCGACGGAGTTCACCCCTCCACTTT.

This clone was seen a single time. This chain links TRBV7-9 with TRBJ2-2; D gene ambiguous. The CDR3 runs 12 residues. V was trimmed by 11 bases and J by 4 bases, leaving 11 bases between them. In germline, CDR1 is SEHNR, CDR2 FQNEAQ (reference sequence). This chain's CDR3 is CAGDIITGELFF. For the CDR3, the DNA is TGTGCCGGTGACATAATCACCGGGGAGCTGTTTTTT. Complete variable domain (other parts from reference TRBV7-9 and TRBJ2-2): DTGVSQNPRHKITKRGQNVTFRCDPISEHNRLYWYRQTLGQGPEFLTYFQNEAQLEKSRLLSDRFSAERPKGSFSTLEIQRTEQGDSAMYLCAGDIITGELFFGEGSRLTVL.

The sample holds a few counts of this clone. This chain connects TRBV6-5 to TRBJ2-7, with D perhaps matching TRBD2 (5 bases). CDR1 MNHEY and CDR2 SVGAGI come from the germline V gene. The CDR3 spans 13 residues. The V gene lost 0 bases and the J gene lost 3 bases, with 6 bases spanning the gap. CDR3 amino acids: CASSYSEDYEQYF. CDR3 bases: TGTGCCAGCAGTTACTCGGAGGACTACGAGCAGTACTTC.

This clone was seen only a few times. The sample contains more than one DNA sequence encoding this CDR3. The rearrangement uses TRBV4-1 and TRBJ2-1; 12 bases agree with TRBD2. CDR1 and CDR2 (germline): MGHRA, YSYEKL. The CDR3 has 14 amino acids. V was clipped by 4 bases and J by 7 bases; unmatched bases: 2. The CDR3 loop reads CASSPGLAGNEQFF. CDR3 DNA sequence: TGCGCCAGCAGCCCAGGACTAGCGGGGAATGAGCAGTTCTTC.

The gene calls are TRBV11-3 and TRBJ2-6, with D perhaps TRBD1 (6 bases). The V end lost 5 bases, the J end lost 0 bases, and 8 bases lay between the germline ends. Germline V gives CDR1 SGHNT, CDR2 YENEEA. The CDR3 extends over 15 amino acids. CDR3 sequence: CASSKGGSGANVLTF. The CDR3 nucleotides read TGTGCCAGCAGCAAAGGGGGCTCTGGGGCCAACGTCCTGACTTTC.

The gene calls are TRBV2 and TRBJ1-3; no reliable D call. Germline CDR1 is SNHLY and CDR2 is FYNNEI. This CDR3 has 15 residues. Deletions cut 7 bases from V and 0 bases from J, with 13 bases between. The CDR3 reads CASTRERDSGNTIYF. Written as DNA, the CDR3 is TGTGCCAGCACCCGAGAAAGGGACTCTGGAAACACCATATATTTT.

This clone was picked up one time. V usage is TRBV14 and J usage is TRBJ2-1; no firm D call. Per the germline V gene, CDR1 is SGHDN and CDR2 is FVKESK. V was trimmed by 0 bases and J by 9 bases, leaving 9 bases between them. The CDR3 has 13 residues. The CDR3 is CASSQEGLTEQFF. CDR3 DNA sequence: TGTGCCAGCAGCCAAGAGGGTCTAACTGAGCAGTTCTTC.

V usage is TRBV25-1 and J usage is TRBJ1-1; possibly TRBD1 for D (5 bases). This CDR3 has 16 residues. Per germline, CDR1 MGHDK and CDR2 SYGVNS. V dropped 3 bases and J dropped 6 bases, with 20 bases sitting between them. CDR3 in DNA: TGTGCCAGCAGTGACGCCGGGGCAGGGTTACGACCTGAAGCTTTCTTT. Translation gives CASSDAGAGLRPEAFF.

The V and J genes are TRBV13 and TRBJ2-7; D is unclear. CDR1 and CDR2 (germline): PRHDT, FYEKMQ (reference sequence). The CDR3 loop spans 12 amino acids. Trimming removed 11 bases from V and 0 bases from J, with 11 bases in between. The CDR3, as DNA: TGTGCCTGCGGCACCGGCTCCTACGAGCAGTACTTC. It specifies CACGTGSYEQYF.

The sample holds a few counts of this clone. This chain links TRBV4-1 with TRBJ2-2; TRBD2 matches at 8 bases. Germline CDR1 and CDR2: MGHRA and YSYEKL. The CDR3 totals 16 residues. V gave up 2 bases and J gave up 0 bases; unmatched junction bases: 2. CDR3: CASSQPGLANTGELFF. The CDR3 nucleotides read TGCGCCAGCAGCCAACCGGGACTAGCGAACACCGGGGAGCTGTTTTTT.

The chain recombines TRBV6-6 with TRBJ2-5, with D unresolved. The V gene's germline CDR1 is MNHNY and CDR2 SVGAGI (reference sequence). V lost 4 bases, J lost 4 bases, and 16 bases lay in between. This CDR3 is 15 amino acids long. The CDR3 spells CASSSQRLVIETQYF. For the CDR3, the DNA is TGTGCCAGCAGTTCCCAAAGATTAGTCATAGAGACCCAGTACTTC.

The chain couples TRBV6-5 to TRBJ2-7, with 7 bases matching TRBD1. There are 15 residues in the CDR3. Trimming took 5 bases from V and 0 from J; bases not matched to a gene: 7. Germline CDR1 reads MNHEY; CDR2 reads SVGAGI. CDR3 sequence: CASSRGTADSYEQYF. The CDR3 nucleotides read TGTGCCAGCAGTAGGGGGACAGCGGACTCCTACGAGCAGTACTTC.

V is TRBV19 and J is TRBJ1-2, with TRBD1 matching 7 bases. V was pared by 0 bases and J by 0 bases, with 10 bases of the junction left unmatched. CDR1 and CDR2 (germline): LNHDA, SQIVND (reference sequence). The CDR3 has 18 amino acids. CDR3 DNA sequence: TGTGCCAGTAGTATAGAGCGCCCAAGACAGGGAGCTAACTATGGCTACACCTTC. Its protein product is CASSIERPRQGANYGYTF. Looking up the rest from reference TRBV19 and TRBJ1-2 gives the full variable domain: DGGITQSPKYLFRKEGQNVTLSCEQNLNHDAMYWYRQDPGQGLRLIYYSQIVNDFQKGDIAEGYSVSREKKESFPLTVTSAQKNPTAFYLCASSIERPRQGANYGYTFGSGTRLTVV.

The CDR3 DNA sequence: TGCGCCAGCAGCTTGGCGGGACACAACTACAATGAGCAGTTCTTC. This gives the protein CASSLAGHNYNEQFF. The chain couples TRBV5-1 to TRBJ2-1, with D maybe TRBD1 (6 bases). Germline CDR1 SGHRS, CDR2 YFSETQ. Trimming stripped 0 bases from V and 3 bases from J, with 10 bases between. The CDR3 runs to 15 residues.

The chain has TRBV2 and TRBJ2-7, with 10 bases identical to TRBD1. The CDR3 totals 14 residues. Germline V gene sequence: CDR1 SNHLY, CDR2 FYNNEI. Trimming took 6 bases from V and 2 from J; bases not matched to a gene: 4. CDR3 bases: TGTGCCAGCAGGGGACAGGGGTCTCCCTACGAGCAGTACTTC. Translation gives CASRGQGSPYEQYF.

In this sample, this clone turned up once. The chain has TRBV7-9 and TRBJ2-5; tentative D call: TRBD2 (6 bases). Germline V CDR1 and CDR2: SEHNR, FQNEAQ (reference sequence). The CDR3 is made up of 15 amino acids. V lost 7 bases and J lost 2, with 17 bases in between. The CDR3 region is CASNLGGSGQETQYF. The CDR3 nucleotides are TGTGCCAGCAACCTAGGTGGGAGCGGGCAAGAGACCCAGTACTTC.

The rearrangement joins TRBV20-1 to TRBJ2-1; no reliable D call. The CDR3 length is 11 residues. Germline V gives CDR1 DFQATT, CDR2 SNEGSKA (reference sequence). With 5 bases removed from V and 9 bases from J, the gap between germline ends came to 11 bases. The CDR3 DNA reads TGCAGTGCTCCCGGACGATTTGAGCAGTTCTTC. Encoded protein: CSAPGRFEQFF.